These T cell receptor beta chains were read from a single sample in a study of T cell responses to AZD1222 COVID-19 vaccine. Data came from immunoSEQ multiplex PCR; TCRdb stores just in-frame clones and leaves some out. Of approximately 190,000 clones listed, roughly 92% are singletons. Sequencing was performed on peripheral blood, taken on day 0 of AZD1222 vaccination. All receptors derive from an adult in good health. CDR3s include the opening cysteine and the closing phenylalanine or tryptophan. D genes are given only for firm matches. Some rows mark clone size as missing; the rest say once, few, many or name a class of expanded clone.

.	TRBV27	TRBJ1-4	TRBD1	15	CASSPGTATNEKLFF	TGTGCCAGCAGTCCCGGGACAGCAACTAATGAAAAACTGTTTTTT
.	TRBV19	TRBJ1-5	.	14	CASTTTASNQPQHF	TGTGCCAGTACCACTACAGCTAGCAATCAGCCCCAGCATTTT
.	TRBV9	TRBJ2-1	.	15	CASRGRGAIHNEQFF	TGTGCCAGCAGAGGACGGGGGGCGATACACAATGAGCAGTTCTTC
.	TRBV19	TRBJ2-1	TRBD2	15	CASSISLAVLNEQFF	TGTGCCAGTAGTATTTCCCTAGCGGTACTCAATGAGCAGTTCTTC
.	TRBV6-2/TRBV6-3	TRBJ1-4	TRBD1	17	CASSSVPGQGHGEKLFF	TGTGCCAGCAGTTCCGTCCCGGGACAGGGGCATGGTGAAAAACTGTTTTTT
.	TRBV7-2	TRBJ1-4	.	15	CASSREGATNEKLFF	TGTGCCAGCAGCCGTGAGGGGGCAACTAATGAAAAACTGTTTTTT
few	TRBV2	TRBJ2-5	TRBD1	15	CASSAGTGYPETQYF	TGTGCCAGCAGCGCCGGGACAGGGTATCCAGAGACCCAGTACTTC
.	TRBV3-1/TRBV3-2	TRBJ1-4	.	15	CASSQGAGYNEKLFF	TGTGCCAGCAGCCAGGGGGCAGGGTATAATGAAAAACTGTTTTTT
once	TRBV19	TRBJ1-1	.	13	CAINPGPYTEAFF	TGTGCTATTAATCCGGGACCATACACTGAAGCTTTCTTT
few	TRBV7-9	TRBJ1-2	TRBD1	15	CASSLGVSGGFGYTF	TGTGCCAGCAGCTTAGGCGTCTCAGGGGGCTTTGGCTACACCTTC
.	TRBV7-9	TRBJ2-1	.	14	CASSSRTETTEQFF	TGTGCCAGCAGCTCCCGGACGGAGACGACTGAGCAGTTCTTC
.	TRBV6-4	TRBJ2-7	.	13	CASSILAGFEQYF	TGTGCCAGCAGTATATTAGCAGGGTTCGAGCAGTACTTC
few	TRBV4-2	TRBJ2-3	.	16	CASSQDPASNTDTQYF	TGTGCCAGCAGCCAAGACCCAGCTTCCAACACAGATACGCAGTATTTT
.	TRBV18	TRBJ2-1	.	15	CASSSPVLSYNEQFF	TGTGCCAGCTCATCCCCGGTTCTATCCTACAATGAGCAGTTCTTC
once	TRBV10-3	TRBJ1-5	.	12	CAISDRDQPQHF	TGTGCCATCAGTGACAGGGACCAGCCCCAGCATTTT
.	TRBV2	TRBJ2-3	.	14	CASSQGVYADTQYF	TGTGCCAGCAGCCAGGGAGTTTACGCAGATACGCAGTATTTT
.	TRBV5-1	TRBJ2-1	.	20	CASSLGAGARFFPSYNEQFF	TGCGCCAGCAGCTTGGGGGCGGGGGCCCGTTTTTTTCCCTCCTACAATGAGCAGTTCTTC
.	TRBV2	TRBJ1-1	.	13	CATEGSRNTEAFF	TGTGCCACCGAGGGAAGTCGGAACACTGAAGCTTTCTTT
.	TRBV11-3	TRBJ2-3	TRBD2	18	CASSLITTGTSFTDTQYF	TGTGCCAGCAGCTTAATAACTACCGGGACTAGCTTCACAGATACGCAGTATTTT
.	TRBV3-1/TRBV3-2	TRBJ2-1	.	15	CASSQDTGSYNEQFF	TGTGCCAGCAGCCAAGATACGGGTAGTTATAATGAGCAGTTCTTC
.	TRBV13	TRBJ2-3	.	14	CASSLGGITDTQYF	TGTGCCAGCAGCTTAGGTGGGATCACAGATACGCAGTATTTT
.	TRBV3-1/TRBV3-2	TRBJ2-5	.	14	CASSQDPSRKTQYF	TGTGCCAGCAGCCAAGATCCTAGCAGAAAGACCCAGTACTTC
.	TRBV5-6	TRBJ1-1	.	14	CASSLRGLNTEAFF	TGTGCCAGCAGCTTGCGGGGTTTGAACACTGAAGCTTTCTTT
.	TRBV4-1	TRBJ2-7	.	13	CASSPGPSYEQYF	TGCGCCAGCAGCCCGGGACCGTCCTACGAGCAGTACTTC
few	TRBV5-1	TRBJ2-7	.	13	CASSLPGAYEQYF	TGCGCCAGCAGCCTCCCGGGGGCCTACGAGCAGTACTTC